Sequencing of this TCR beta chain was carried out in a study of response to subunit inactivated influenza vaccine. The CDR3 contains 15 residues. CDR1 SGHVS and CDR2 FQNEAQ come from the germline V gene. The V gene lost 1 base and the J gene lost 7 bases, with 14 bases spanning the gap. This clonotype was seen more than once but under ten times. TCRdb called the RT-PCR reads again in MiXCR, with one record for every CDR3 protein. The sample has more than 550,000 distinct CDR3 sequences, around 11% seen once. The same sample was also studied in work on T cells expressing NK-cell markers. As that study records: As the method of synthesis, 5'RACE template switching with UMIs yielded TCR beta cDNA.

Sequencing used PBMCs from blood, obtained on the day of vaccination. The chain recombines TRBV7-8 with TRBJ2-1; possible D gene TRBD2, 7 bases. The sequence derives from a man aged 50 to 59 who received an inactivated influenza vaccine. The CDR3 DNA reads TGTGCCAGCAGCTTAGAGGGGGGGCTTTGGAATGAGCAGTTCTTC. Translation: CASSLEGGLWNEQFF.